One and the same sample provided the 9 T cell receptor beta chains below, sequenced in a study of T cells after yellow fever vaccination. MiXCR, run by TCRdb on the 5' RACE reads, gives a single entry per CDR3 protein. The profile shows a few hundred thousand distinct CDR3 sequences, roughly 8% of them singletons. This sample comprised PBMCs, obtained around 45 days after the first yellow fever vaccination. The receptors stem from a man between 18 and 35 years old who received the YFV17D yellow fever vaccine.

The chain carries TRBV12-3 or TRBV12-4 and TRBJ2-5; D is perhaps TRBD1 (5 bases). This CDR3 region has 12 residues. Trimming cost V 3 bases and J 7 bases, with 9 bases left between them. CDR3 sequence: CASSFRGLTQYF. Here the CDR3 DNA reads TGTGCCAGCAGTTTTAGGGGCCTGACCCAGTACTTC.

The CDR3 region is CASRLLPASYEQYF. Written as DNA, the CDR3 is TGCGCCAGCAGGCTTTTACCGGCCTCCTACGAGCAGTACTTC. The chain joins TRBV4-1 to TRBJ2-7; D remains ambiguous. This CDR3 has 14 amino acids. V was shortened by 6 bases and J by 0 bases, with 12 bases between the two germline ends. Germline CDR1 is MGHRA and CDR2 is YSYEKL.

This clonotype was detected a few times. This rearrangement joins TRBV5-1 to TRBJ2-3; 12 positions match TRBD2. This CDR3 has 17 amino acids. Germline trimming cut 4 bases from V and 3 bases from J; bases unmatched to any gene: 9. CDR1 and CDR2 from the germline V gene are SGHRS and YFSETQ. The CDR3 DNA is TGCGCCAGCAGCCCGGAGACCGGGACTAGCGGGACAGATACGCAGTATTTT. Translation: CASSPETGTSGTDTQYF.

This clonotype was picked up a small number of times. This chain uses TRBV6-1 with TRBJ2-7, with a weak D call TRBD2 (6 bases). CDR1 and CDR2 (germline): MNHNS, SASEGT. There are 13 residues in the CDR3. V lost 4 bases to trimming and J lost 4 bases, with 11 bases between them. The CDR3 protein is CASSVEGSYEQYV. DNA for the CDR3: TGTGCCAGCAGTGTGGAGGGGTCGTACGAGCAGTACGTC.

This rearrangement joins TRBV15 to TRBJ1-2, with D possibly being TRBD1 (5 bases). Germline CDR1 and CDR2: LNHNV and YYDKDF (reference sequence). Trimming removed 5 bases at V and 5 bases at J, with 12 bases between. This CDR3 is built from 13 residues. CDR3 bases: TGTGCCACCAGCGGTAGCGGGGGTTATGGCTACACCTTC. Translated, it gives CATSGSGGYGYTF.

This chain uses TRBV24-1 with TRBJ2-3; TRBD2 might be the D (6 bases). The CDR3 is 13 amino acids. The V gene lost 5 bases and the J gene lost 4 bases, with 9 bases spanning the gap. The germline gives CDR1 KGHDR, CDR2 SFDVKD. The CDR3 region is CATSVTGADTQYF. The CDR3 nucleotides are TGTGCCACCAGTGTGACGGGGGCAGATACGCAGTATTTT.

The table lists this clonotype with many counts. This rearrangement joins TRBV5-1 to TRBJ2-3, with 8 bases lining up with TRBD2. V was pared by 3 bases and J by 5 bases, with 5 bases of the junction left unmatched. Germline V gives CDR1 SGHRS, CDR2 YFSETQ. The CDR3 has 14 residues. The CDR3 sequence: CASSSTSDGDTQYF. CDR3 DNA sequence: TGCGCCAGCAGCTCGACTAGCGATGGAGATACGCAGTATTTT.

The J gene is TRBJ2-5, the V gene TRBV21-1; the table names TRBD2, a call not compared with the DNA. TRBV21-1 is given as a pseudogene. The CDR3 is made up of 16 amino acids. DNA for the CDR3: TGTGCCAGCAGCAAAGCGAGGAGGGGTGCGAGGGAGACCCAGTACTTC. Protein: CASSKARRGARETQYF.

Many counts were recorded for this clonotype. The J gene is TRBJ2-2, the V gene TRBV3-1; 8 bases are a match to TRBD1. The CDR3 runs 15 residues. V dropped 4 bases and J dropped 5; count of bases not matched to a gene: 6. Looked up from germline, CDR1 is LGHDT and CDR2 is YNNKEL (reference sequence). The CDR3 is CASSPRGPGTGELFF. As DNA, the CDR3 is TGTGCCAGCAGCCCCAGGGGGCCAGGGACCGGGGAGCTGTTTTTT.